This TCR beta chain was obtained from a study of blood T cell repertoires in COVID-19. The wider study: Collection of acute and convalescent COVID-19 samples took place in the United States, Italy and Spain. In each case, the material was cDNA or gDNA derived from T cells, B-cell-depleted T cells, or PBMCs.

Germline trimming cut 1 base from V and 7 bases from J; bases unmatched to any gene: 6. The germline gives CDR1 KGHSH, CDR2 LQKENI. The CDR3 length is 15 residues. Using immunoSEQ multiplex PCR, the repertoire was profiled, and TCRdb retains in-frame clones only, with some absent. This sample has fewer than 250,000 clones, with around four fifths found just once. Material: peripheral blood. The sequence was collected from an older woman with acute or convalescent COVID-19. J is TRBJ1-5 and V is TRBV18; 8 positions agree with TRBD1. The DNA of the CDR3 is TGTGCCAGCTCACCACTCGCGTCAGGGGGCCAGCCCCAGCATTTT. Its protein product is CASSPLASGGQPQHF.